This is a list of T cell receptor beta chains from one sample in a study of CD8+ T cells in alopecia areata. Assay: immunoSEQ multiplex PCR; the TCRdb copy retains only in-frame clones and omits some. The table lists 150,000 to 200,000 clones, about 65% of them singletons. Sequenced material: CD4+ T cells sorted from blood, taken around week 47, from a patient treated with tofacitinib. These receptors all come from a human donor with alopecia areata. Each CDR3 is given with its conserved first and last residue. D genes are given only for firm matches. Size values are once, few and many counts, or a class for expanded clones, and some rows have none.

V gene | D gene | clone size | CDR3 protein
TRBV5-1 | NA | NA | CASSLAQGTDEQFF
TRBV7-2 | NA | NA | CASSLSQLNQPQHF
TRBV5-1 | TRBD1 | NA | CASSQGQDEKLFF
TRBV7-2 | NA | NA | CASSPDTHGGYTF
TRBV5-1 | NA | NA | CASSGDLPGANVLTF
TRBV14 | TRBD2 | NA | CASSRTSSAEQYF
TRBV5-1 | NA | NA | CASSAGTSTDTQYF
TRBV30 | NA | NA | CAWTTGGTNEKLFF
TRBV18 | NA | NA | CASSPGTLYGYTF
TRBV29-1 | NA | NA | CSADTQYF
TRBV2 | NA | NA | CASSELSSNTGELFF
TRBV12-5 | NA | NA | CASGPTRGPGYGYTF
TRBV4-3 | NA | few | CASSQGLDKYYEQYF
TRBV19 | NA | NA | CASRWTEANYGYTF
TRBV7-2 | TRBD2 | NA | CASSRVGLAGAQETQYF
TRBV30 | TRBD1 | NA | CAWSVQGEGARTEAFF
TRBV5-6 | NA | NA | CASSPAGAGGPQHF
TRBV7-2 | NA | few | CASSPSRENTEAFF
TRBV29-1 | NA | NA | CSVVRTAEAFF
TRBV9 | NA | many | CASSSITPRGGNSPLHF
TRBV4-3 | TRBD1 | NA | CASSQDPTRTGRGYTF
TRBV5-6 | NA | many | CASSLVTTTTEAFF
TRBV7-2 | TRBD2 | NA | CASLLAGGPTDTQYF
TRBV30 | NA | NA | CAWSVSGGGTEAFF
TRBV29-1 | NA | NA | CSVQEGTGYTF
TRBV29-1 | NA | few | CSITTGSSGNTIYF
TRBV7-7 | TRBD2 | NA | CASSPPAGGETQYF
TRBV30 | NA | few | CAWQNGGTDTQYF
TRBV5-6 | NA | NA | CASSLRARGSTGELFF
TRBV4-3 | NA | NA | CASSQVLGTEQFF
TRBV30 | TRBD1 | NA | CAWSATRTGPSPLHF
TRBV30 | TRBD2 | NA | CAWASGASYNEQFF
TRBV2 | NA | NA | CASSDRLGYGYTF
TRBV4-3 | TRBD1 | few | CASSQGQGNEKLFF
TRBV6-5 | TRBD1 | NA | CASSRSGTGIQPQHF
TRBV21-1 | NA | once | CASNSCVYRDSYEQYF
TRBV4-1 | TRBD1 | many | CASKAAGTGSDTQYF
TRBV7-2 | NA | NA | CASSLQGIGEAFF
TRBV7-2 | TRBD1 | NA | CASSYLTGGGAGYTF
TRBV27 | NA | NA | CASSLAGGRGQPQHF
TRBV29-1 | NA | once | CSAVQGGDTEAFF
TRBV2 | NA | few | CASSGGPENSPLHF
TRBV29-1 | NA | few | CSVGEISMGEQYF
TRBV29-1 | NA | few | CSVEESAGGYTF
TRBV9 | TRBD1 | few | CASSPGTGNSPLHF
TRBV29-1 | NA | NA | CSVEENDNTQYF
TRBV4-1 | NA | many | CASSRDRGGTDTQYF
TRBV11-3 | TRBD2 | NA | CASSFLAGELNEQFF
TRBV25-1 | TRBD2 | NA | CASSELEGGDEQYF
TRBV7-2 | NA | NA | CASSYTPEPYGYTF
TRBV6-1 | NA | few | CAANWYGGNQETQYF
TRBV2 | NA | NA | CASSVGDGQYF
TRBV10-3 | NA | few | CAISESDSYGYTF
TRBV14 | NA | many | CASSQANLAYNEQFF
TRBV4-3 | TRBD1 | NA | CASSPRGQGFGYTF
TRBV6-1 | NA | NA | CASTMGRADQPQHF
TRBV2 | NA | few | CASSVAPAEQFF